The source of this T cell receptor (beta chain) is a study of cytomegalovirus exposure and HLA in healthy donors. Clones were read by immunoSEQ multiplex PCR, and TCRdb kept only the in-frame ones, dropping some. The data show fewer than 200,000 clones, 85% seen once. General study findings and limits: Published work reported that the classifier diagnosed cytomegalovirus status with high specificity and sensitivity. There were 150 to 200 TCR beta chains listed as cytomegalovirus-associated. There were some public TCRs occurring in many donors, but most TCR sequences were rare.

Germline assignment: CDR1 MDHEN and CDR2 SYDVKM. This CDR3 contains 18 residues. V dropped 7 bases and J dropped 1 base, with 24 bases sitting between them. Comment on this clone: As yet, its antigen is unknown.

The source is a man between 18 and 29 years old in good health and CMV-seropositive. This chain joins TRBV28 and TRBJ2-3, with D perhaps TRBD2 (5 bases). The source material was PBMCs. The CDR3 coding sequence is TGTGCCAGCATCCCGTCCTTTGGATTAGGGAGTGGCACAGATACGCAGTATTTT. It is translated as CASIPSFGLGSGTDTQYF.